A selection of T cell receptor beta chains follows, all from one sample in a study of OX40 agonist ivuxolimab in advanced cancers. Assay: immunoSEQ multiplex PCR; the TCRdb copy retains only in-frame clones and omits some. The sample lists roughly 65,000 clones; about three quarters were seen once. The specimen comprised CD4+ or CD8+ T cells sorted from blood, sampled in a trial of the OX40 agonist ivuxolimab. Source of these receptors: an adult with an advanced solid tumor such as melanoma, head and neck, liver or kidney cancer. Both conserved end residues are part of each CDR3. The D gene is left open where the match is weak. Some rows mark clone size as missing; the rest say once, few, many or name a class of expanded clone.

clone_size	v_call	d_call	j_call	cdr3_nt	cdr3_aa
-	TRBV30	TRBD1	TRBJ1-2	TGTGCCTGGAGACCAAGGGGGCCCAACTATGGCTACACCTTC	CAWRPRGPNYGYTF
-	TRBV5-1	-	TRBJ2-7	TGCGCCAGCAGCGTCGGACTACGCGAGCAGTACTTC	CASSVGLREQYF
-	TRBV11-2	TRBD1	TRBJ1-4	TGTGCCAGCAGTAAAACAGGGGTAGGAGAAAAACTGTTTTTT	CASSKTGVGEKLFF
once	TRBV18	-	TRBJ2-3	TGTGCCAGCTCACCACAGGGGACAGATACGCAGTATTTT	CASSPQGTDTQYF
-	TRBV11-2	-	TRBJ2-5	TGTGCCAGCAGCTCCACCCGTGGGGGAGAGACCCAGTACTTC	CASSSTRGGETQYF
-	TRBV4-2	TRBD2	TRBJ2-1	TGTGCCAGCAGCCAAGTGGGGGGGTCCACCTACAATGAGCAGTTCTTC	CASSQVGGSTYNEQFF
-	TRBV18	-	TRBJ2-2	TGTGCCAGCTCACTGCTAATGCGGGACAGCACCCGTGAGGAGCTGTTTTTT	CASSLLMRDSTREELFF
-	TRBV7-3	-	TRBJ1-2	TGTGCCAGCAGCTCAGGAAGGCTACGGCCGCGTGGCTACACCTTC	CASSSGRLRPRGYTF
few	TRBV6-6	-	TRBJ1-1	TGTGCCAGCAGAGCAGCGAACACTGAAGCTTTCTTT	CASRAANTEAFF
-	TRBV12-5	-	TRBJ2-1	TGTGCTAGTGGTTTGGAGGGGAGACCTCTCTACAATGAGCAGTTCTTC	CASGLEGRPLYNEQFF
-	TRBV19	TRBD1	TRBJ1-1	TGTGCCAGTAGTATCGAGGGCAGGGGGCGATCGAACACTGAAGCTTTCTTT	CASSIEGRGRSNTEAFF
once	TRBV7-9	-	TRBJ2-3	TGTGCCAGCAGCTTAGGGACTTCCTCGGGGAATACGCAGTATTTT	CASSLGTSSGNTQYF
-	TRBV19	-	TRBJ1-2	TGTGCCAGTAGTTTCTCCGGGACCTATAGAGGAGGCTACACCTTC	CASSFSGTYRGGYTF
-	TRBV18	TRBD1	TRBJ1-4	TGTGCCAGCTCACCCCCCGGGACAGGGCGGGAAAAACTGTTTTTT	CASSPPGTGREKLFF
-	TRBV6-5	-	TRBJ1-1	TGTGCCAGCAGTTACGGAGGCGGGGCACCTGAAGCTTTCTTT	CASSYGGGAPEAFF
-	TRBV6-6	-	TRBJ2-5	TGTGTATCTCAGATGGGGGGCACGGAGACCCAGTACTTC	CVSQMGGTETQYF
-	TRBV28	-	TRBJ1-4	TGTGCCAGCAGCTGGGCAGCAACTAATGAAAAACTGTTTTTT	CASSWAATNEKLFF
-	TRBV19	TRBD1	TRBJ1-5	TGTGCCAGTAGTGACAGGGGGGGCGTCGATCAGCCCCAGCATTTT	CASSDRGGVDQPQHF
-	TRBV21-1	-	TRBJ2-7	TGTGCCAGCAGCAGGTGCCGGCTCTCGGACCACGAGCAGTACTTC	CASSRCRLSDHEQYF
-	TRBV9	TRBD2	TRBJ2-5	TGTGCCAGCAGCGTAGGTTTTAGCGGGAAAGAGACCCAGTACTTC	CASSVGFSGKETQYF
few	TRBV30	-	TRBJ1-6	TGTGCCTGGGCAGGGGACGATTCACCCCTCCACTTT	CAWAGDDSPLHF
-	TRBV28	-	TRBJ1-5	TGTGCCAGCAGTTCAACCCTACGAGGCAATCAGCCCCAGCATTTT	CASSSTLRGNQPQHF
-	TRBV7-2	TRBD2	TRBJ2-3	TGTGCCAGCAGGGGACTAGTAGGGGATACGCAGTATTTT	CASRGLVGDTQYF
-	TRBV2	-	TRBJ1-1	TGTGCCAGCAGTCTTGGGCGGGGGAACACTGAAGCTTTCTTT	CASSLGRGNTEAFF
-	TRBV11-3	-	TRBJ2-5	TGTGCCAGCAGCCAAGTGGAAGGAACCCAGTACTTC	CASSQVEGTQYF
-	TRBV30	-	TRBJ2-3	TGTGCCTGGAGTTTCGGCGGGGCGGTCACAGATACGCAGTATTTT	CAWSFGGAVTDTQYF
-	TRBV9	-	TRBJ1-1	TGTGCCAGCAGCGCCTTGCAAGGCGGTGAAGCTTTCTTT	CASSALQGGEAFF
-	TRBV5-1	TRBD2	TRBJ2-1	TGCGCCAGCAGTACTAGCGGGGTCTACAATGAGCAGTTCTTC	CASSTSGVYNEQFF
-	TRBV7-9	-	TRBJ1-1	TGTGCCAGCAGCCGTCTTCAGGATAACACTGAAGCTTTCTTT	CASSRLQDNTEAFF
-	TRBV6-1	TRBD1	TRBJ1-3	TGTGCCAGCAGTGTCGGGACAGGGGGGAGAAACACCATATATTTT	CASSVGTGGRNTIYF
-	TRBV6-5	TRBD1	TRBJ1-2	TGTGCCAGCAGTTACTCTCTCGGCAGGGGGGTTTATGGCTACACCTTC	CASSYSLGRGVYGYTF
few	TRBV30	-	TRBJ1-5	TGTGCCTGGAGTAAACAGGAGAATCAGCCCCAGCATTTT	CAWSKQENQPQHF
-	TRBV7-9	-	TRBJ2-1	TGTGCCAGCACCCTATGGAGAGGCGAGTACAATGAGCAGTTCTTC	CASTLWRGEYNEQFF